Shown below are 2 T cell receptor beta chains from a single sample sequenced in a study of cytomegalovirus exposure and HLA in healthy donors. The PCR ran on 60 Vbeta and 13 Jbeta primers. Sequenced by immunoSEQ multiplex PCR; TCRdb stores in-frame clones only, minus some. The table lists about 190,000 clones, approximately 88% of them singletons. The sequenced material came from PBMCs. These receptors all come from a woman between 50 and 59 years old in good health and CMV-seropositive.

The chain couples TRBV29-1 to TRBJ2-1; 7 nucleotides align to TRBD2. There are 15 residues in the CDR3. Trimming removed 0 bases from V and 4 bases from J; junction bases left unmatched: 6. Germline CDR1 reads SQVTM; CDR2 reads ANQGSEA. The CDR3 here is CSVEDGAGGYNEQFF. In nucleotides, the CDR3 is TGCAGCGTTGAAGATGGGGCCGGGGGGTACAATGAGCAGTTCTTC.

The chain uses TRBV14 and TRBJ1-4, with a tentative D call TRBD1 (5 bases). The germline V gene has CDR1 SGHDN and CDR2 FVKESK. CDR3 size: 17 residues. V was pared by 6 bases and J by 4 bases, with 21 bases between. DNA for the CDR3: TGTGCCAGCAGACCAGGTTCAGGGTCAGAGAATAATGAAAAACTGTTTTTT. This codes for CASRPGSGSENNEKLFF.